The 28 T cell receptor beta chains listed next were all sequenced from one sample in a study of blood T cells in healthy people across ages. Primed by a sample-barcoded 5' primer and a J-beta primer mix, a second PCR proceeded for about 7 to 11 cycles. TCRdb used MiXCR to reprocess the 5' RACE reads, holding one entry per CDR3 protein. This table has roughly 900,000 distinct CDR3 sequences, about 30% appearing once. The sample consisted of blood. These receptors all come from a woman over 75 in good health.

Details on this clonotype: At one end, the junction sequence differs from germline, possibly due to a read error. V and J are TRBV11-1 and TRBJ2-5; maybe TRBD2 (5 bases). Germline lookup yields CDR1 SGHAT and CDR2 FQDESV (reference sequence). There are 13 residues in the CDR3. CDR3 DNA sequence: TGTACCAGCAGAACTACTAGGGAAAATGAGCAGTACTTC. Its protein product is CTSRTTRENEQYF.

This clonotype was picked up a small number of times. The genes are TRBV6-5 and TRBJ1-1; TRBD1 matches 8 bases. Germline-derived CDR1 and CDR2 are MNHEY and SVGAGI. After removal of 7 bases from V and 4 bases from J, the junction contained 8 bases not matched to a gene. This CDR3 region has 14 residues. In DNA, the CDR3 is TGTGCCAGCAACACAGACAGGGGTGGCACTGAAGCTTTCTTT. It yields the protein CASNTDRGGTEAFF.

At least ten counts were recorded for this clonotype. The rearrangement joins TRBV28 to TRBJ2-7; D might be TRBD1 or TRBD2, each matching 5 bases. Trimming took off 6 bases at V and 3 bases at J, with 9 bases between the two ends. The germline V gene encodes CDR1 MDHEN and CDR2 SYDVKM. This CDR3 spans 12 amino acids. This CDR3 reads CASRGVDYEQYF. The CDR3 bases are TGTGCCAGCAGGGGGGTCGACTACGAGCAGTACTTC.

Concerning this clonotype: The junction departs from germline at one end; a sequencing error may be responsible. This rearrangement joins TRBV20-1 to TRBJ2-3; D is undetermined. The CDR3 length is 11 residues. From germline, CDR1 is DFQATT and CDR2 SNEGSKA (reference sequence). The CDR3 reads CRAIDGDTQYF. Here the CDR3 DNA reads TGCAGGGCTATCGACGGCGATACGCAGTATTTT.

This clonotype was observed at least ten times. The V gene is TRBV20-1, the J gene TRBJ2-6, with D uncertain. V dropped 3 bases and J dropped 0 bases, with 15 bases sitting between them. This CDR3 is built from 17 residues. Germline CDR1 and CDR2: DFQATT and SNEGSKA (reference sequence). The CDR3 spells CSARVSSYRSGANVLTF. The DNA of the CDR3 is TGCAGTGCTAGGGTTAGTTCTTATCGCTCTGGGGCCAACGTCCTGACTTTC.

The rearrangement uses TRBV7-9 and TRBJ2-6, with D uncertain. Germline CDR1 SEHNR, CDR2 FQNEAQ (reference sequence). Trimming pared 3 bases from V and 0 bases from J, leaving 12 bases between. The CDR3 sequence is 17 residues long. In DNA form, the CDR3 reads TGTGCCAGCAGCTTCCGTGTAGGTCTCTCTGGGGCCAACGTCCTGACTTTC. This gives the protein CASSFRVGLSGANVLTF.

For this clonotype: This clone may be a read error of a much larger clone one base away. The chain is built from TRBV11-2 and TRBJ2-5, with D unclear. Looked up from germline, CDR1 is SGHAT and CDR2 is FQNNGV. Trimming removed 4 bases from V and 11 bases from J, with 14 bases in between. The CDR3 length is 12 residues. DNA for the CDR3: TGTGCCAGCAGCTCCGAGATCAATGAGCAGTACTTC. Residues: CASSSEINEQYF.

The chain's CDR3 is CASSSPPPKPGELFF. The CDR3 DNA reads TGTGCCAGCAGCTCTCCCCCGCCGAAGCCCGGGGAGCTGTTTTTT. The rearrangement joins TRBV7-2 to TRBJ2-2; no clear D. Germline V gene lookup returns CDR1 SGHTA and CDR2 FQGNSA. The CDR3 runs to 15 residues. V lost 4 bases and J 6 bases, leaving 15 bases between the germline ends.

This clonotype was counted at least ten times. The CDR3 DNA reads TGTGCCAGCAGGGGACAAACTAACTATGGCTACACCTTC. This gives the protein CASRGQTNYGYTF. V gene TRBV2 combines with J gene TRBJ1-2, with a possible D match to TRBD1 (6 bases). CDR3 length: 13 residues. V dropped 6 bases and J dropped 0 bases, with 8 bases sitting between them. Per germline, CDR1 SNHLY and CDR2 FYNNEI.

This clonotype was picked up many times. V is TRBV7-9 and J is TRBJ2-5; D gene unclear. Germline values: CDR1 SEHNR, CDR2 FQNEAQ (reference sequence). The CDR3 has 15 residues. Between the trimmed V and J ends, which lost 1 base and 2 bases, there was a span of 11 bases. Here the CDR3 reads CASSLDSLTQETQYF. The DNA for the CDR3 is TGTGCCAGCAGCTTAGATAGTTTAACTCAAGAGACCCAGTACTTC.

Comments on this clonotype: Given a much more abundant clone one base away, this may be a read error. The chain links TRBV3-1 to TRBJ2-1, with 9 bases aligning to TRBD2. Germline CDR1 is LGHDT and CDR2 is YNNKEL (reference sequence). The CDR3 loop spans 15 amino acids. Germline trimming cut 5 bases from V and 7 bases from J; bases unmatched to any gene: 9. CDR3 coding DNA: TGTGCCAGCAGCACCAGGCGGGGGGGCCCTAATGAGCAGTTCTTC. Residues: CASSTRRGGPNEQFF.

This clonotype was picked up many times. This chain links TRBV11-3 with TRBJ2-7; D is uncertain. The DNA end lines up better with TRBJ2-5; the J call may be wrong. Germline lookup yields CDR1 SGHNT and CDR2 YENEEA. The CDR3 loop spans 15 amino acids. The CDR3 DNA reads as TGTGCCAGCAGCTTAGAGGGAACAGCCGGGCAGACCCAGTACTTC. Protein sequence: CASSLEGTAGQTQYF.

This clonotype was found many times. The chain uses TRBV12-3 or TRBV12-4 and TRBJ2-1; 7 positions agree with TRBD1. Trimming removed 6 bases from V and 13 bases from J; junction bases left unmatched: 9. CDR3 size: 12 residues. This chain's CDR3 is CASSGDSSTQFF. The CDR3 region has the DNA TGTGCCAGCAGCGGGGACAGTTCCACTCAGTTCTTC.

This clonotype appeared a single time. The V and J genes are TRBV3-1 and TRBJ1-1; D remains unclear. The CDR3 is 13 amino acids. Germline CDR1 is LGHDT and CDR2 is YNNKEL (reference sequence). Trimming removed 0 bases at V and 3 bases at J, with 5 bases between. The CDR3 DNA reads TGTGCCAGCAGCCAAGATCAGTACACTGAAGCTTTCTTT. This codes for CASSQDQYTEAFF. Full variable domain (missing parts from reference TRBV3-1 and TRBJ1-1): DTAVSQTPKYLVTQMGNDKSIKCEQNLGHDTMYWYKQDSKKFLKIMFSYNNKELIINETVPNRFSPKSPDKAHLNLHINSLELGDSAVYFCASSQDQYTEAFFGQGTRLTVV.

For this clonotype: A much larger clone sits a single nucleotide away, making a read error possible. The chain joins TRBV12-3 or TRBV12-4 to TRBJ1-5; 7 bases fit TRBD1. V lost 3 bases to trimming and J lost 5 bases; unmatched junction nucleotides: 7. The length of the CDR3 is 15 residues. This CDR3 is CASSLVGGSDQPQHF. The CDR3 DNA is TGTGCCAGCAGTTTGGTAGGGGGCAGTGATCAGCCCCAGCATTTT.

This clonotype was found many times. This chain links TRBV20-1 with TRBJ1-5, with D tentatively TRBD1 (6 bases). The CDR3 consists of 15 residues. In germline, CDR1 is DFQATT, CDR2 SNEGSKA (reference sequence). V lost 5 bases to trimming and J lost 2 bases, with 16 bases between them. CDR3 residues: CSARWTEVGNQPQHF. CDR3 coding DNA: TGCAGTGCTCGTTGGACAGAGGTGGGCAATCAGCCCCAGCATTTT.

The J gene is TRBJ2-1, the V gene TRBV5-1; D gene uncertain. The V end was cut by 0 bases, the J end by 7 bases, with 8 bases between. The CDR3 sequence is 13 residues long. Germline loops: CDR1 SGHRS, CDR2 YFSETQ. The CDR3 DNA follows: TGCGCCAGCAGCTTGGTGGGTAGTAATGAGCAGTTCTTC. Encoded protein: CASSLVGSNEQFF.

This clonotype appeared many times. The V call is TRBV7-9, the J call TRBJ1-6, with a tentative D call TRBD1 (5 bases). Germline CDR1 SEHNR, CDR2 FQNEAQ (reference sequence). The CDR3 sequence is 13 residues long. V shed 2 bases and J shed 10 bases, with 9 bases lying between them. As DNA, the CDR3 is TGTGCCAGCAGCTTATTGGGGGTCTCACCCCTCCACTTT. Translating it yields CASSLLGVSPLHF.

This clonotype was picked up many times. The CDR3 nucleotides read TGTGCCAGCAGTTACTCACCGCGGGGACGTGGTGGCTACACCTTC. Amino acids: CASSYSPRGRGGYTF. The V call is TRBV6-5, the J call TRBJ1-2; tentative D call: TRBD1 (5 bases). CDR1 is MNHEY and CDR2 is SVGAGI in the germline V gene. CDR3 length equals 15 residues. V was shortened by 0 bases and J by 7 bases, with 15 bases between the two germline ends.

The sample holds a few counts of this clonotype. The chain recombines TRBV5-1 with TRBJ2-7; TRBD1 agrees at 7 bases. The germline CDR1 and CDR2 sequences are SGHRS and YFSETQ. V dropped 4 bases and J dropped 4; count of bases not matched to a gene: 14. The CDR3 sequence is 16 residues long. The CDR3 spells CASSGPKRTGVYEQYF. CDR3 bases: TGCGCCAGCAGCGGCCCAAAAAGGACAGGAGTTTACGAGCAGTACTTC. Full variable domain (outside the CDR3, taken from reference TRBV5-1 and TRBJ2-7): KAGVTQTPRYLIKTRGQQVTLSCSPISGHRSVSWYQQTPGQGLQFLFEYFSETQRNKGNFPGRFSGRQFSNSRSEMNVSTLELGDSALYLCASSGPKRTGVYEQYFGPGTRLTVT.

This clonotype was seen ten or more times. The V and J genes are TRBV7-9 and TRBJ2-4; perhaps D is TRBD1 or TRBD2 (6 bases each). The ends were cut back, 5 bases at V and 0 bases at J, with 8 bases in the middle. The CDR3 covers 14 residues. CDR1 is SEHNR and CDR2 is FQNEAQ in the germline V gene (reference sequence). DNA for the CDR3: TGTGCCAGCAGCCGGGGGCCAGCCAAAAACATTCAGTACTTC. As protein: CASSRGPAKNIQYF.

This clonotype turned up a few times. The chain employs TRBV30 and TRBJ2-1; 10 bases align to TRBD2. The CDR3 extends over 14 amino acids. The V gene's germline CDR1 is GTSNPN and CDR2 SVGIG (reference sequence). V lost 8 bases and J lost 2; bases outside the gene matches: 6. The DNA for the CDR3 is TGTGCCGGGTCGCTAGCGGGGGCCTACAATGAGCAGTTCTTC. Its protein is CAGSLAGAYNEQFF.

This clonotype was observed at least ten times. The chain joins TRBV10-3 to TRBJ2-7, with TRBD1 as a possible D gene (5 bases). CDR3 length: 12 residues. In germline, CDR1 is ENHRY, CDR2 SYGVKD. V lost 5 bases and J lost 7, with 12 bases in between. This chain's CDR3 is CAISPDPGEQYF. The CDR3 DNA sequence: TGTGCCATCAGTCCGGACCCAGGGGAGCAGTACTTC.

Concerning this clonotype itself: This clone may be a read error of a much larger clone one base away. This rearrangement joins TRBV30 to TRBJ2-1; D not resolved. The J call may be mistaken, given a closer DNA end match to TRBJ2-7. This CDR3 contains 13 residues. Germline CDR1 reads GTSNPN; CDR2 reads SVGIG (reference sequence). CDR3: CAWSLFIHNEQYF. The DNA for the CDR3 is TGTGCCTGGAGTTTGTTTATCCACAATGAGCAGTACTTC.

This chain connects TRBV12-3 or TRBV12-4 to TRBJ2-5, with 9 bases identical to TRBD1. V trimming: 2 bases; J trimming: 5 bases; junction bases outside the gene matches: 6. This CDR3 is built from 15 residues. The CDR3 sequence is CASSLLTGGMETQYF. CDR3 nucleotides: TGTGCCAGCAGTTTACTGACAGGGGGTATGGAGACCCAGTACTTC.

Details on this clonotype: It may be a read error: a sequence one base away is much more abundant. The CDR3 is CASSTDGHTQYF. In DNA form, the CDR3 reads TGTGCCAGCAGTACGGACGGACATACGCAGTATTTT. The chain employs TRBV12-3 or TRBV12-4 and TRBJ2-3; D gene unclear. Trimming removed 5 bases at V and 7 bases at J, with 10 bases between. This CDR3 spans 12 amino acids.

Worth noting for this clonotype: A much larger clone lies a single base off, so this may be a read error. The chain links TRBV6-1 to TRBJ2-3; weak D call: TRBD2 (6 bases). Trimming pared 11 bases from V and 4 bases from J, leaving 16 bases between. CDR1 is MNHNS, CDR2 SASEGT, per germline. This CDR3 comprises 13 residues. The CDR3 region has the DNA TGTGCCGCCCACGATTGGGGGGCAGATACGCAGTATTTT. Amino acid sequence: CAAHDWGADTQYF.

This clonotype showed up many times. The V gene is TRBV20-1, the J gene TRBJ2-3, with D possibly matching TRBD1 (5 bases). This CDR3 comprises 17 residues. The V gene lost 3 bases and the J gene lost 2 bases, with 21 bases spanning the gap. CDR1 is DFQATT, CDR2 SNEGSKA, per germline (reference sequence). The chain's CDR3 is CSASPVQGSINTDTQYF. CDR3 sequence (DNA): TGCAGTGCTAGCCCCGTGCAGGGATCCATAAACACAGATACGCAGTATTTT.